This TCR beta chain is drawn from a study of T cells in Graves' hyperthyroidism and ophthalmopathy. Study observations and caveats: Ophthalmopathy, as predicted by the model, came a median roughly 6.5 months after the prediction. Ophthalmopathy could be told apart from stable hyperthyroidism with a 13 V-J model. Most expanded thyroid clonotypes above 0.001 also appeared in blood.

CDR3 length equals 12 residues. Trimming stripped 3 bases from V and 8 bases from J, with 11 bases between. Germline values: CDR1 DFQATT, CDR2 SNEGSKA (reference sequence). Researchers took RNA transcripts and amplified the TCR beta CDR3 regions from them. Initially, a first-round RT-PCR of the TCR CDR3 employed the HTBI primer set. TCRdb re-called the multiplex PCR reads with MiXCR, one entry per CDR3 protein. This table has around 200,000 distinct CDR3 sequences, 15% to 20% appearing once. A lack of ophthalmopathy progression within 18 months defined stable Graves' hyperthyroidism. This clonotype has a count of ten or more. Its antigen remains unknown.

The receptor comes from a man aged 35 to 55 with Graves' hyperthyroidism. The sample was blood. The chain carries TRBV20-1 and TRBJ1-5; unclear D gene. The CDR3 coding sequence is TGCAGTGCTAGTAATCTAAGGGAGCCCCAGCATTTT. Encoded protein: CSASNLREPQHF.